This T cell receptor (beta chain) is from a study of T cells in Graves' hyperthyroidism and ophthalmopathy (dated 2019 in TCRdb). About the investigation overall: Peripheral blood samples were taken at initial diagnosis, before any treatment was given. A discovery cohort of approximately 100 patients, approximately 45 with Graves' ophthalmopathy and fewer than 65 with stable Graves' hyperthyroidism, was used to find distinguishing TCR V-J signatures. Prospective prediction of ophthalmopathy was tested in an independent validation cohort consisting of roughly 19 hyperthyroidism patients and around 16 patients who later progressed to ophthalmopathy. The 75 to 100 discovery patients were randomly divided into training and test sets at a 7:3 ratio. Thyroid tissue and blood T-cell repertoires from six Graves' hyperthyroidism patients were also compared in the study. After blood sampling, hyperthyroidism patients were treated with methimazole at a starting dose of 30 mg daily, and ophthalmopathy patients were treated with high-dose intravenous methylprednisolone. TCR Vbeta CDR3 sequencing of roughly 140 peripheral blood samples (around 45 ophthalmopathy, 75 hyperthyroidism and roughly 17 progressor patients) is reported in the paper. The paper's findings and limits, for the study overall: In validation, the model predicted progression to ophthalmopathy a median of approximately 6.3 months before onset, with approximately 71% sensitivity and almost 75% specificity. Sample size was not statistically predetermined, and investigators were not blinded to group allocation. Most expanded thyroid clonotypes (frequency above 0.001) were also detected in blood, a finding suggesting that blood repertoires may reflect thyroid immune responses. In cross-validation, a model built on a 13 V-J signature told ophthalmopathy apart from stable hyperthyroidism with under 90% sensitivity and about 81% specificity, and in testing the same model reached 80%/75%.

The TCR beta CDR3 regions were amplified from the RNA transcripts. A first-round RT-PCR of the TCR CDR3 used the HTBI primer set with the Qiagen OneStep RT-PCR kit. Libraries were constructed in a second round of multiplex PCR, after which size selection and purification were performed. Paired-end sequencing of the libraries was performed with 100 bp reads on an Illumina HiSeq2000. In the original analysis: SOAPnuke was used to process the raw data, throwing out any read that contained adapters or uncalled bases, had a mean Phred below 15, or lacked an exact constant-primer or identifier match. High-quality paired reads were merged with COPE v1.2.5, and unique nucleotide sequences were defined as clonotypes. MiTCR v1.1 was used to align the clonotypes against IMGT TRBV, TRBD and TRBJ reference segments. The analysis was restricted to V-J combinations with a frequency above 0.0001, which together covered just over 99% of the repertoires. A TCS score was defined as the ratio between F50 (clonal expansion) and ExV (chaos), using BLOSUM62-based TCRdist between CDR3 peptides within each V-J. Welch's t-statistics and random forest reduced 500 to 650 V-J features to 10 to 15, which were used in a naive Bayes classifier (R e1071). The Morisita-Horn index was used to measure how similar the thyroid and blood repertoires were. In TCRdb, the public reads were trimmed at Q25 with fastp and aligned with MiXCR, with productive beta chains retained. Rows merge per CDR3 protein into single entries with the most common DNA and genes. TCRdb's processing, not the study's, gives the V and J calls here. Across this sample there are hundreds of thousands of distinct CDR3 sequences, with about 14% seen only once. Of the sample, around 4.1% falls within the top ten clones.

Ophthalmopathy patients had moderately to severely active disease, with a Clinical Activity Score of 3 or more, a NOSPECS grade of 4 or more, and a disease duration of less than 3 months. Any patient with an uncontrolled infection, another autoimmune disease, pregnancy or lactation was excluded. Diagnoses were based on clinical symptoms, serum thyroxine and TRAb, thyroid ultrasound and orbital computed tomography. Ficoll-Paque density gradient centrifugation was used to isolate PBMCs from around 10 ml of fresh peripheral blood. Total RNA was extracted with Trizol reagent, and quality was checked on an Agilent 2100 Bioanalyzer. CDR3 length: 14 amino acids, cysteine to phenylalanine. Of all the DNA, just the CDR3 is kept, 42 bases in frame from base 1. Via the germline V gene (reference sequence), CDR1 is LNHDA and CDR2 SQIVND. V loses 8 bases, J loses 1 base, and the germline ends lie 12 bases apart.

As concerns this clonotype: The antigen this receptor binds is unknown. Per-nucleotide qualities are absent, and no much larger clonotype sits a single base away.

The receptor chain draws on TRBV19 and TRBJ2-4, with TRBD1 tentatively as D gene (6 bases match). The receptor was isolated from a woman aged 35 to 49 with Graves' ophthalmopathy. Sequenced input: blood. The DNA sequence is TGTGCCAGTTGTGAGCAGGGGGCCAAAAACATTCAGTACTTC. It specifies CASCEQGAKNIQYF.